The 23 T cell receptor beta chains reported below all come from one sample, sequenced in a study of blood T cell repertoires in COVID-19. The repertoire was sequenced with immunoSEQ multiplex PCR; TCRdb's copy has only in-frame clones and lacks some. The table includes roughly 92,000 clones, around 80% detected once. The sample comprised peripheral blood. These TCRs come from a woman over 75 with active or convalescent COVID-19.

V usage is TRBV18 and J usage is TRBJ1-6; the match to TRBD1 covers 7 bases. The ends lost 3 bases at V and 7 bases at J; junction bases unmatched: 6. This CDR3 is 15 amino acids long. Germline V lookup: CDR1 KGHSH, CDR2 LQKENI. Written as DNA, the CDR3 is TGTGCCAGCTCACCTACAGGGGCGATCAATTCACCCCTCCACTTT. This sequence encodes CASSPTGAINSPLHF.

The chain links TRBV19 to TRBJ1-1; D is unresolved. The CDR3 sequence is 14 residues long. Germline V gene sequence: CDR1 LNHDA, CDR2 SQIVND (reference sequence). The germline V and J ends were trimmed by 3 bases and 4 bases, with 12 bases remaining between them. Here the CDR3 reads CASSMRARSTEAFF. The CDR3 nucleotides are TGTGCCAGTAGTATGAGGGCAAGAAGCACTGAAGCTTTCTTT.

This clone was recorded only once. The CDR3 DNA reads TGTGCCACCAGCAGAGAACAGGGGGTGGGCTATGGCTACACCTTC. Amino acid sequence: CATSREQGVGYGYTF. The V and J genes are TRBV15 and TRBJ1-2; 8 nucleotides align to TRBD1. Germline V lookup: CDR1 LNHNV, CDR2 YYDKDF (reference sequence). Trimming at V came to 0 bases and at J to 4 bases, leaving 4 bases not matched to a gene. The CDR3 is 15 amino acids.

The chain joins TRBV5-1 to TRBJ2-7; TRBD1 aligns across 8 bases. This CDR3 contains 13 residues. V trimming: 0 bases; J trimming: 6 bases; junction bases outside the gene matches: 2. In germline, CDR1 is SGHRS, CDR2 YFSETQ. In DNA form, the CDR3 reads TGCGCCAGCAGCTTGGGCAGGGGGCGCGAGCAGTACTTC. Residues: CASSLGRGREQYF.

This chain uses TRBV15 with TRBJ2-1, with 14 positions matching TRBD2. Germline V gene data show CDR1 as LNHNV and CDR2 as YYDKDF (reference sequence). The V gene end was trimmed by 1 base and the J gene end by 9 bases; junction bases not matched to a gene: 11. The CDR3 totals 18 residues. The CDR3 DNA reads TGTGCCACCAGCAGAGTCCGCAGCGGGACTAGCGGGAGCAGTGAGCAGTTCTTC. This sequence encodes CATSRVRSGTSGSSEQFF. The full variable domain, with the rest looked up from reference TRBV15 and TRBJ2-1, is DAMVIQNPRYQVTQFGKPVTLSCSQTLNHNVMYWYQQKSSQAPKLLFHYYDKDFNNEADTPDNFQSRRPNTSFCFLDIRSPGLGDTAMYLCATSRVRSGTSGSSEQFFGPGTRLTVL.

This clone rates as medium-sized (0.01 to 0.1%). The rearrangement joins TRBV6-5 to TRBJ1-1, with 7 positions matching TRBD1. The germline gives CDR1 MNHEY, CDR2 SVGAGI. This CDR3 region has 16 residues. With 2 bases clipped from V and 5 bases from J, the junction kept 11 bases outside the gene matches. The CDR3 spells CASSYRVPTGRTEAFF. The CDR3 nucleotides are TGTGCCAGCAGTTACAGGGTCCCGACAGGGAGGACTGAAGCTTTCTTT.

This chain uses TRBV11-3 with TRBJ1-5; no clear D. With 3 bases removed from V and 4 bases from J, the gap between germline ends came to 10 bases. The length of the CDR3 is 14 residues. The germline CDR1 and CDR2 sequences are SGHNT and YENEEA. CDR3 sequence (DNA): TGTGCCAGCAGCTTGGATGGAGTTAATCAGCCCCAGCATTTT. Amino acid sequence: CASSLDGVNQPQHF. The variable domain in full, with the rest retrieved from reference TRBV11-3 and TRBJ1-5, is EAGVVQSPRYKIIEKKQPVAFWCNPISGHNTLYWYLQNLGQGPELLIRYENEEAVDDSQLPKDRFSAERLKGVDSTLKIQPAELGDSAVYLCASSLDGVNQPQHFGDGTRLSIL.

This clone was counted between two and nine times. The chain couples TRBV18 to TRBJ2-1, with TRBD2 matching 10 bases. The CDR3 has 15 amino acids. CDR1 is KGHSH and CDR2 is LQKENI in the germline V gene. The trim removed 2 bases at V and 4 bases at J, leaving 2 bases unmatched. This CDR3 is CASSPERGGYNEQFF. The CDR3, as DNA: TGTGCCAGCTCACCAGAGCGGGGGGGTTACAATGAGCAGTTCTTC.

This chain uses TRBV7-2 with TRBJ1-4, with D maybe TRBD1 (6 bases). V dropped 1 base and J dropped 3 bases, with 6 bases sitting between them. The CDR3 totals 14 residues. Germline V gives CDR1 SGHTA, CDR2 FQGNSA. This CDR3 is CASSLDRANEKLFF. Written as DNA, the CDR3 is TGTGCCAGCAGCTTAGACAGGGCTAATGAAAAACTGTTTTTT.

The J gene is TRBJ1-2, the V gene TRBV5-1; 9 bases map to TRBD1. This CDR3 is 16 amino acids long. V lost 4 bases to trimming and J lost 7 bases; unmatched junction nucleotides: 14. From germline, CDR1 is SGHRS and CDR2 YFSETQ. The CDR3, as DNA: TGCGCCAGCAGCAGAAACACCGGGACAGGGATAGGTGGCTACACCTTC. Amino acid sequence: CASSRNTGTGIGGYTF.

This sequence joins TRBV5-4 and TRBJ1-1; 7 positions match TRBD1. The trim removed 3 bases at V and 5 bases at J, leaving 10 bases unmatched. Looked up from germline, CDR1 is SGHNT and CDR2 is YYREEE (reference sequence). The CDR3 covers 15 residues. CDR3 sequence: CASSSRRTGWTEAFF. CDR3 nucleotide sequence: TGTGCCAGCAGCTCACGTCGGACAGGTTGGACTGAAGCTTTCTTT.

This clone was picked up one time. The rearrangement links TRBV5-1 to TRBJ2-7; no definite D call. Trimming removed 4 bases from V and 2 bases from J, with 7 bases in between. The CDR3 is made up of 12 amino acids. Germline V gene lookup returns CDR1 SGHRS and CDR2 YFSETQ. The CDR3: CASSVNTYEQYF. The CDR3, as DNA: TGCGCCAGCAGCGTAAACACCTACGAGCAGTACTTC. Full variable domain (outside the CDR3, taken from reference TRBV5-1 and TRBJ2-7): KAGVTQTPRYLIKTRGQQVTLSCSPISGHRSVSWYQQTPGQGLQFLFEYFSETQRNKGNFPGRFSGRQFSNSRSEMNVSTLELGDSALYLCASSVNTYEQYFGPGTRLTVT.

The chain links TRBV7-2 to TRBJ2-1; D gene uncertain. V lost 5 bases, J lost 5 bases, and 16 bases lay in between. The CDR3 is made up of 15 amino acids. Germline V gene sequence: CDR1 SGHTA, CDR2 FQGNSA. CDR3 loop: CASSQAPTNHNEQFF. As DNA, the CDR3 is TGTGCCAGCAGCCAAGCCCCAACGAACCACAATGAGCAGTTCTTC.

In nucleotides, the CDR3 is TGTGCCAGCTCACCGAACAACTACGAGCAGTACTTC. Protein: CASSPNNYEQYF. The J gene is TRBJ2-7, the V gene TRBV18; D uncertain. The CDR3 spans 12 residues. Germline V gene sequence: CDR1 KGHSH, CDR2 LQKENI. V was cut by 3 bases and J by 3 bases, with 6 bases left in between.

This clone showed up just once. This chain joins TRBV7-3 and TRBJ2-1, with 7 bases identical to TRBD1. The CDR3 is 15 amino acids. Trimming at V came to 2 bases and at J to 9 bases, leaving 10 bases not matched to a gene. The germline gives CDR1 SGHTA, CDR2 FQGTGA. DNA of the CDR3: TGTGCCAGCAGCTTAGAGGGGGCTGGATTCGGTGAGCAGTTCTTC. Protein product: CASSLEGAGFGEQFF.

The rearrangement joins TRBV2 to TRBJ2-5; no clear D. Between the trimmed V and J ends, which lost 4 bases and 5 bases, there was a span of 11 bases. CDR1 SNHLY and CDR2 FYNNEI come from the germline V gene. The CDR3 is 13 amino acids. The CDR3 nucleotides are TGTGCCAGCAGTGTGAGAGCCGGGGAGACCCAGTACTTC. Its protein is CASSVRAGETQYF.

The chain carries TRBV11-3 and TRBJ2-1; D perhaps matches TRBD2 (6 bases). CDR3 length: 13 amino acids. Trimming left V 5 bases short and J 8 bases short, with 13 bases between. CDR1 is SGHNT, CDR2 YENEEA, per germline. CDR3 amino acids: CASSRRRDYEQFF. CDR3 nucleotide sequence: TGTGCCAGCAGCCGCCGGAGGGACTATGAGCAGTTCTTC. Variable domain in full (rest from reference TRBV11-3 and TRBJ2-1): EAGVVQSPRYKIIEKKQPVAFWCNPISGHNTLYWYLQNLGQGPELLIRYENEEAVDDSQLPKDRFSAERLKGVDSTLKIQPAELGDSAVYLCASSRRRDYEQFFGPGTRLTVL.

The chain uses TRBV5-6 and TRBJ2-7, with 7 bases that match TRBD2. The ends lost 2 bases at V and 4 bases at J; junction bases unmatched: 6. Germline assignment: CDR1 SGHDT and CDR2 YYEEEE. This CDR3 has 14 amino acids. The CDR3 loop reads CASSFGLDTYEQYF. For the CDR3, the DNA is TGTGCCAGCAGCTTCGGACTAGATACGTACGAGCAGTACTTC.

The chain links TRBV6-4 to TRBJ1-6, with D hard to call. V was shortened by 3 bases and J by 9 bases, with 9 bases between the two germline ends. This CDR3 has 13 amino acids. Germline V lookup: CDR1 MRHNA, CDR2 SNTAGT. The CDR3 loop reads CASSEEIGSPLHF. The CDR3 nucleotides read TGTGCCAGCAGTGAGGAGATTGGTTCACCCCTCCACTTT.

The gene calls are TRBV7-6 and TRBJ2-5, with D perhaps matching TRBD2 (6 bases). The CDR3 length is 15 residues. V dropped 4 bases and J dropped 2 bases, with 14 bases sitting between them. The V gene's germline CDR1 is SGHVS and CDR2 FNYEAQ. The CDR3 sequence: CASSSRGFRQETQYF. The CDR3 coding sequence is TGTGCCAGCAGCTCACGGGGGTTCAGGCAAGAGACCCAGTACTTC. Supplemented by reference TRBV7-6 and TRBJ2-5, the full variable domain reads GAGVSQSPRYKVTKRGQDVALRCDPISGHVSLYWYRQALGQGPEFLTYFNYEAQQDKSGLPNDRFSAERPEGSISTLTIQRTEQRDSAMYRCASSSRGFRQETQYFGPGTRLLVL.

The CDR3 protein is CASSEAGGLTYNEQFF. The CDR3 DNA reads as TGTGCCAGCAGTGAAGCGGGGGGGCTAACCTACAATGAGCAGTTCTTC. The chain recombines TRBV2 with TRBJ2-1; maybe TRBD2 (7 bases). Trimming removed 0 bases at V and 2 bases at J, with 11 bases between. Germline V gene data show CDR1 as SNHLY and CDR2 as FYNNEI. CDR3 length: 16 residues. The full variable domain, rest sourced from reference TRBV2 and TRBJ2-1, is EPEVTQTPSHQVTQMGQEVILRCVPISNHLYFYWYRQILGQKVEFLVSFYNNEISEKSEIFDDQFSVERPDGSNFTLKIRSTKLEDSAMYFCASSEAGGLTYNEQFFGPGTRLTVL.

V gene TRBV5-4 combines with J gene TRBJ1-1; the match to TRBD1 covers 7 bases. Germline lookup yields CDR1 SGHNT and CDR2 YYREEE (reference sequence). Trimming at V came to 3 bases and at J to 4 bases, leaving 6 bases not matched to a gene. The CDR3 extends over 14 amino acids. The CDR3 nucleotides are TGTGCCAGCAGCTCAGGGGGAGTGAGCACTGAAGCTTTCTTT. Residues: CASSSGGVSTEAFF.

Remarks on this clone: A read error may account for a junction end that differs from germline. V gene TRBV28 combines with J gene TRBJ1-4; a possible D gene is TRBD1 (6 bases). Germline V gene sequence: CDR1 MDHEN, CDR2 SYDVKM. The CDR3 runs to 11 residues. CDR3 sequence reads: CASSLSGHLVF. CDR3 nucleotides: TGTGCCAGCAGTTTATCGGGACACTTAGTTTTT.